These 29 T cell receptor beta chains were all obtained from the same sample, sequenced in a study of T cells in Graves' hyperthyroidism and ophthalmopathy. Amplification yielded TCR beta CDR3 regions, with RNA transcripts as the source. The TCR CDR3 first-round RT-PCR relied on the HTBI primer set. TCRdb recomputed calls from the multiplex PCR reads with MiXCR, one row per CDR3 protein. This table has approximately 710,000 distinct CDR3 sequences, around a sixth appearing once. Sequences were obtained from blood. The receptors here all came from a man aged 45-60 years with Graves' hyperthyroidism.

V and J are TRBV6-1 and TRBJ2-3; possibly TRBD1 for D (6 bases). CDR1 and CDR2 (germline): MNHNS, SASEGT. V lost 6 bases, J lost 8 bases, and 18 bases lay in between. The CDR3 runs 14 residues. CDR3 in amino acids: CASRTLQGIATQYF. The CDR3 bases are TGTGCCAGCAGGACCCTACAGGGTATTGCTACGCAGTATTTT.

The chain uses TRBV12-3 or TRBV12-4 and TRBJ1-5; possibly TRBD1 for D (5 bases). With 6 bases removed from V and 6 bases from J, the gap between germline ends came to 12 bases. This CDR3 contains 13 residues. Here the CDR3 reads CASRVTATQPQHF. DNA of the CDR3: TGTGCCAGCAGGGTGACAGCAACTCAGCCCCAGCATTTT.

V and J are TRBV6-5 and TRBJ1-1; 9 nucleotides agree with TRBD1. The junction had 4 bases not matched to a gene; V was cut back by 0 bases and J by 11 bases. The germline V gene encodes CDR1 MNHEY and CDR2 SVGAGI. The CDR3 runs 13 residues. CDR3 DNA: TGTGCCAGCAGTTACTCGCGGGGACAGGGCGCTTTCTTT. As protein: CASSYSRGQGAFF.

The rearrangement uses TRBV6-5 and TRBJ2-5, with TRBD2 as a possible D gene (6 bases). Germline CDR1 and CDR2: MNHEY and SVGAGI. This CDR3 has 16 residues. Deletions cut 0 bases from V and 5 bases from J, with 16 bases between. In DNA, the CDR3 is TGTGCCAGCAGTTACTCGATTAGCGCCGGAGGGGAGACCCAGTACTTC. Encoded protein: CASSYSISAGGETQYF.

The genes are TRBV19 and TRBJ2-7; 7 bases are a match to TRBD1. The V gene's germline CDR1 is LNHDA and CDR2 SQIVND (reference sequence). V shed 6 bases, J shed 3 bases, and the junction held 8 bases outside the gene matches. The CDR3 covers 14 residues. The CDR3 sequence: CASSPLTGNYEQYF. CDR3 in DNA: TGTGCCAGTAGCCCCCTGACAGGGAACTACGAGCAGTACTTC.

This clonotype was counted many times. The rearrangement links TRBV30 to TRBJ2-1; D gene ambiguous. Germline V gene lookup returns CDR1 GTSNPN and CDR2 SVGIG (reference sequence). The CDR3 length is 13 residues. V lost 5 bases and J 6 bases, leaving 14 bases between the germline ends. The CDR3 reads CAWALGGINEQFF. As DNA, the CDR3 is TGTGCCTGGGCGTTAGGCGGTATCAATGAGCAGTTCTTC.

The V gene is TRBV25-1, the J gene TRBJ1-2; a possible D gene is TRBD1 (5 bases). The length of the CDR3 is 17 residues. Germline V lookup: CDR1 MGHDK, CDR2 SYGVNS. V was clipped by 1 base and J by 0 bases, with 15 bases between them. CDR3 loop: CASSEWRREGPNYGYTF. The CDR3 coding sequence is TGTGCCAGCAGTGAATGGAGGAGGGAGGGACCTAACTATGGCTACACCTTC.

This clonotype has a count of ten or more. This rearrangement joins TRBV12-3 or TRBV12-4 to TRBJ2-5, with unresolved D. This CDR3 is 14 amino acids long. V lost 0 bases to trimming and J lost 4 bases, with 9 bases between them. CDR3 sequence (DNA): TGTGCCAGCAGTTTAGCGCGGTCCTCAGAGACCCAGTACTTC. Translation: CASSLARSSETQYF.

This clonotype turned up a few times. CDR3 sequence (DNA): TGTGCCAGCAGTTACCAGACTAGCGGGGGGTTCCCCCTGTTCTTC. Translation gives CASSYQTSGGFPLFF. This chain connects TRBV6-2 or TRBV6-3 to TRBJ2-1; TRBD2 matches 13 bases. The CDR3 contains 15 residues. V lost 2 bases, J lost 15 bases, and 10 bases stayed unmatched. The germline V gene encodes CDR1 MNHEY and CDR2 SVGEGT.

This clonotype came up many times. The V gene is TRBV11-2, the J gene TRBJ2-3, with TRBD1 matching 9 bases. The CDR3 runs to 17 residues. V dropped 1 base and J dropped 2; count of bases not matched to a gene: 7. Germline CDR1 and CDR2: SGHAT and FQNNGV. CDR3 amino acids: CASSLAGTGMYTDTQYF. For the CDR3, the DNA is TGTGCCAGCAGCTTAGCCGGGACAGGGATGTACACAGATACGCAGTATTTT.

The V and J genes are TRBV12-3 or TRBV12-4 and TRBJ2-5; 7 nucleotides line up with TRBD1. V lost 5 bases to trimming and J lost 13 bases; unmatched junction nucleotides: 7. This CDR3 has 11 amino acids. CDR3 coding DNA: TGTGCCAGCAGTGCTACAGGGGTTCTGTACTTC. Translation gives CASSATGVLYF.

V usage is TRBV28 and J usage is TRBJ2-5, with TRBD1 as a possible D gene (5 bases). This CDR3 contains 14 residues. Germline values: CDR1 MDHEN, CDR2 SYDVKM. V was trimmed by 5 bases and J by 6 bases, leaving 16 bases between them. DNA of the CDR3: TGTGCCAGCAGTCCCTCGGCAGGGTCGCAGACCCAGTACTTC. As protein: CASSPSAGSQTQYF.

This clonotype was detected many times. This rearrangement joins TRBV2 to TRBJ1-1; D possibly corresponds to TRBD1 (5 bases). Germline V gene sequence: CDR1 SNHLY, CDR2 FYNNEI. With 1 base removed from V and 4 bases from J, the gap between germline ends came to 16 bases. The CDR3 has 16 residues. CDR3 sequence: CASSEGPLGETTEAFF. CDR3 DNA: TGTGCCAGCAGTGAAGGACCCCTGGGGGAAACCACTGAAGCTTTCTTT.

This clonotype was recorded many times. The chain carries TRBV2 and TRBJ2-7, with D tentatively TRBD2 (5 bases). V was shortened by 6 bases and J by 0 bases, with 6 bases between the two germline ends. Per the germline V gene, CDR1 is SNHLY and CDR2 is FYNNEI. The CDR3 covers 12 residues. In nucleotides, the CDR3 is TGTGCCAGCAGACTAGTCTCCTACGAGCAGTACTTC. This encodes CASRLVSYEQYF.

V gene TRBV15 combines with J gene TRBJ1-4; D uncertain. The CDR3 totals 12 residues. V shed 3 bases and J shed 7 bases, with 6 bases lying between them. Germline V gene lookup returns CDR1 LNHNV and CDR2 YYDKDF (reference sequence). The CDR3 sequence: CATSREVEKLFF. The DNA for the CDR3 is TGTGCCACCAGCAGGGAGGTTGAAAAACTGTTTTTT.

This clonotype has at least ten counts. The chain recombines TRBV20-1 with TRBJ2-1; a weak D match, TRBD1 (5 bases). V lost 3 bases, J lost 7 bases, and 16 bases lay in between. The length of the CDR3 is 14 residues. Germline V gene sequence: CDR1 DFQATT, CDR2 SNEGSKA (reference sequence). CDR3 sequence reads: CSASTGILLNEQFF. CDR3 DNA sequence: TGCAGTGCTAGCACAGGTATTTTATTGAATGAGCAGTTCTTC.

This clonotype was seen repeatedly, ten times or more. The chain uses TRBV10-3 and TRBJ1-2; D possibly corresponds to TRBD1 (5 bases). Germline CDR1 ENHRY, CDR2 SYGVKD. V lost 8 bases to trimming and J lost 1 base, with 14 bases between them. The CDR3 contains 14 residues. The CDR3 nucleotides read TGTGCCATCGGAGCAGAACAGGTTAACTATGGCTACACCTTC. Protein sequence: CAIGAEQVNYGYTF.

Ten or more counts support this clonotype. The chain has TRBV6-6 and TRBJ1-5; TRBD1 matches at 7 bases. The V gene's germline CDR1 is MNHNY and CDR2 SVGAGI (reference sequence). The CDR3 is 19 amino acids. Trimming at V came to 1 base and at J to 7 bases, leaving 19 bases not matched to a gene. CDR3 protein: CASSYYYDWDRKLRQPQHF. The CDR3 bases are TGTGCCAGCAGTTACTACTACGACTGGGACAGAAAACTGAGGCAGCCCCAGCATTTT.

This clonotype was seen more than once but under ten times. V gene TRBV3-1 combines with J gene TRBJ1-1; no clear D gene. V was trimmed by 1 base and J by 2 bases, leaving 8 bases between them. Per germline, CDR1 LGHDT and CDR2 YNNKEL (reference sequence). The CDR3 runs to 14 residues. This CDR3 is CASSQVQSNTEAFF. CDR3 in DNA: TGTGCCAGCAGCCAAGTCCAGTCAAACACTGAAGCTTTCTTT.

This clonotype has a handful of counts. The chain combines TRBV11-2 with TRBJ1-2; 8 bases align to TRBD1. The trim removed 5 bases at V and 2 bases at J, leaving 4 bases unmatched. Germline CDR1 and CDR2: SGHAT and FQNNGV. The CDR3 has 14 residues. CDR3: CASSLRTGNYGYTF. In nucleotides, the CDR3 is TGTGCCAGCAGCCTACGGACAGGGAACTATGGCTACACCTTC. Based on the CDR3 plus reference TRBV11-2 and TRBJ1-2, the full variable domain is EAGVAQSPRYKIIEKRQSVAFWCNPISGHATLYWYQQILGQGPKLLIQFQNNGVVDDSQLPKDRFSAERLKGVDSTLKIQPAKLEDSAVYLCASSLRTGNYGYTFGSGTRLTVV.

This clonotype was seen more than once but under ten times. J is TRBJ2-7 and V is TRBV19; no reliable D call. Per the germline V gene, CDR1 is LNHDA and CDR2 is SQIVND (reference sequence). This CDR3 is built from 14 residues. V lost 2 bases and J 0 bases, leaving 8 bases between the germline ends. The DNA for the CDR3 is TGTGCCAGTAGTATATTCCCAACCTCCTACGAGCAGTACTTC. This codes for CASSIFPTSYEQYF.

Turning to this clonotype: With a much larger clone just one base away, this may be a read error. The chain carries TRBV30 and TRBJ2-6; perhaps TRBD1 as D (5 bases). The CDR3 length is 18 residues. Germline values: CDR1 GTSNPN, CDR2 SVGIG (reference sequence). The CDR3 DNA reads TGTGCCTGGAGTGCCCCAGACAGTAAGGCCTCTGGGGCCAACGTCCCGACTTTC. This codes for CAWSAPDSKASGANVPTF. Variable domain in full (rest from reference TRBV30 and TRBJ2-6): SQTIHQWPATLVQPVGSPLSLECTVEGTSNPNLYWYRQAAGRGLQLLFYSVGIGQISSEVPQNLSASRPQDRQFILSSKKLLLSDSGFYLCAWSAPDSKASGANVPTFGAGSRLTVL.

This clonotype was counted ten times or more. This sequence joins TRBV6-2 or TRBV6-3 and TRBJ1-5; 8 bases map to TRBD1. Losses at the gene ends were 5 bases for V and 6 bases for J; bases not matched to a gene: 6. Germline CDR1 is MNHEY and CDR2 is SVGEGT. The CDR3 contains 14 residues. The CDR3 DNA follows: TGTGCCAGCAGTGGCGGACAGGGAACTCAGCCCCAGCATTTT. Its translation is CASSGGQGTQPQHF.

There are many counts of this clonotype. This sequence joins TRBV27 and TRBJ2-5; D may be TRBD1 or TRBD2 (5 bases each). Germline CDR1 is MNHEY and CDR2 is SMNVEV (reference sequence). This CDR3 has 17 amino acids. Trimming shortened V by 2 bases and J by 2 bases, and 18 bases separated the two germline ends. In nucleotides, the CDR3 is TGTGCCAGCAGTTTAAACGGGGCTTCTCACCCTCAAGAGACCCAGTACTTC. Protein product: CASSLNGASHPQETQYF.

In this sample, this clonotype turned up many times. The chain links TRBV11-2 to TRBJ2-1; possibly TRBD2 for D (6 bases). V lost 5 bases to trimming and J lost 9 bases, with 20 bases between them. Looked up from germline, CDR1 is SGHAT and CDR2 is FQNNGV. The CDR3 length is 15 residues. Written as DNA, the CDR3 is TGTGCCAGCAGCCTCACCGAACTGATCGGGGGTGAGCAGTTCTTC. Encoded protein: CASSLTELIGGEQFF.

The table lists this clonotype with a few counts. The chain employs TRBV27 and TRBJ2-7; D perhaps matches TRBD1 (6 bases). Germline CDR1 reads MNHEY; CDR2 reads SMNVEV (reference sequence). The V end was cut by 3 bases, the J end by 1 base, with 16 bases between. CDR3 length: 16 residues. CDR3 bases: TGTGCCAGCAGTTTCTCCACCGGGACACTATCCTACGAGCAGTACTTC. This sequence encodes CASSFSTGTLSYEQYF.

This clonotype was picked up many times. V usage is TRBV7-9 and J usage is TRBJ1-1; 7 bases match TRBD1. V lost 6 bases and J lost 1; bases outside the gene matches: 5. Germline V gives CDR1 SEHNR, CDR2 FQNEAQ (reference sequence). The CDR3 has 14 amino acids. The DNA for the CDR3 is TGTGCCAGCAGGGCGTACAGGGGGAACACTGAAGCTTTCTTT. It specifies CASRAYRGNTEAFF.

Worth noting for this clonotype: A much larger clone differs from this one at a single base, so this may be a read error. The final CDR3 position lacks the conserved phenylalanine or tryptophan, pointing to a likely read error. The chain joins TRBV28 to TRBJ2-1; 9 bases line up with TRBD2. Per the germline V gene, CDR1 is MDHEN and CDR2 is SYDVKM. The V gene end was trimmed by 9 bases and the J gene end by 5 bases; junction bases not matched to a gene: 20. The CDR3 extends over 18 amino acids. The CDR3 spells CASPPAGGPTLLNNEQFL. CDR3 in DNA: TGTGCCAGTCCACCAGCGGGAGGCCCGACCCTCCTGAACAATGAGCAGTTCCTC.

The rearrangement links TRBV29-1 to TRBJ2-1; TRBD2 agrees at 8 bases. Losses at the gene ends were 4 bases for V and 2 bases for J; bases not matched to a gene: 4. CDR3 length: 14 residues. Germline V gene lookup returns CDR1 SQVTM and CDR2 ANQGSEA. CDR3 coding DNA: TGCAGCGTTGTGGCTAGCGGGCCCTACAATGAGCAGTTCTTC. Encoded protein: CSVVASGPYNEQFF.